Listed below are T cell receptor beta chains from one sample, sequenced in a study of shared T cell receptors in the human thymus. TCRdb's table, derived via immunoSEQ multiplex PCR, lists solely in-frame clones and lacks some. In the table there are 600,000 or so clones, roughly 86% of which are singletons. These data were also filed under a second study, of human thymus T cells.

Material: thymocytes. Source of these receptors: a boy younger than two with a congenital heart defect. The CDR3 runs from the conserved cysteine through the conserved F or W. The D gene is left open where the match is weak. Rows give clone size only sometimes, using once, few, many, or a class for an expanded clone.

NA TRBJ1-1 NA TRBV18 CASSGAGHEAFF TGTGCCAGCTCAGGAGCAGGGCATGAAGCTTTCTTT
NA TRBJ1-4 TRBD1 TRBV5-1 CASSARDRDEKLFF TGCGCCAGCAGCGCCCGGGACAGGGATGAAAAACTGTTTTTT
NA TRBJ1-1 NA TRBV30 CAWTCGLENTEAFF TGTGCCTGGACTTGCGGGCTAGAGAACACTGAAGCTTTCTTT
NA TRBJ2-6 TRBD1 TRBV5-1 CASSPGVGTGEMGANVLTF TGCGCCAGCAGCCCGGGGGTGGGGACAGGGGAAATGGGGGCCAACGTCCTGACTTTC
NA TRBJ1-5 NA TRBV2 CASNTGGGVQPQHF TGTGCCAGCAACACGGGAGGGGGAGTCCAGCCCCAGCATTTT
NA TRBJ2-7 NA TRBV14 CASSQVYRAYEQYF TGTGCCAGCAGCCAAGTCTACAGGGCCTACGAGCAGTACTTC
NA TRBJ2-7 NA TRBV28 CASSHGRVTYEQYF TGTGCCAGCAGCCACGGCAGGGTTACCTACGAGCAGTACTTC
NA TRBJ2-7 NA TRBV25-1 CASSEWGTNEQYF TGTGCCAGCAGTGAATGGGGGACAAACGAGCAGTACTTC
NA TRBJ1-2 NA TRBV18 CASSPRGTAREDGLYGYTF TGTGCCAGCTCACCACGGGGGACGGCGCGGGAGGACGGCCTCTATGGCTACACCTTC
NA TRBJ2-1 NA TRBV7-2 CASSLGGQNYNEQFF TGTGCCAGCAGCTTAGGTGGACAGAATTACAATGAGCAGTTCTTC
few TRBJ2-1 TRBD2 TRBV5-4 CASSFRVAGGLKNEQFF TGTGCCAGCAGCTTCCGGGTAGCGGGGGGGCTGAAGAATGAGCAGTTCTTC
NA TRBJ2-7 NA TRBV12-5 CASGEPGLDYEQYF TGTGCTAGTGGCGAGCCGGGACTCGACTACGAGCAGTACTTC
NA TRBJ2-3 TRBD2 TRBV27 CASSPRTSGGTDTQYF TGTGCCAGCAGTCCGAGGACTAGCGGGGGCACAGATACGCAGTATTTT
NA TRBJ1-2 NA TRBV5-4 CASSGGLYGYTF TGTGCCAGCAGCGGAGGGCTCTATGGCTACACCTTC
NA TRBJ2-7 TRBD2 TRBV7-9 CASRGLEPFYEQYF TGTGCCAGCAGGGGACTAGAGCCTTTCTACGAGCAGTACTTC
NA TRBJ2-7 NA TRBV6-4 CASSLELDYEQYF TGTGCCAGCAGTCTCGAACTAGACTACGAGCAGTACTTC
NA TRBJ2-3 NA TRBV13 CASSWGLSAVTTDTQYF TGTGCCAGCAGCTGGGGACTCTCGGCGGTTACCACAGATACGCAGTATTTT
NA TRBJ1-4 NA TRBV14 CASSQGQGTREKLFF TGTGCCAGCAGCCAAGGGCAGGGAACACGGGAAAAACTGTTTTTT
NA TRBJ2-7 TRBD1 TRBV19 CASSRGQDYEQYF TGTGCCAGTAGTAGGGGACAGGATTACGAGCAGTACTTC
once TRBJ2-2 TRBD2 TRBV18 CASSPRGGRRAGELFF TGTGCCAGCTCACCACGGGGCGGGAGGCGGGCCGGGGAGCTGTTTTTT
NA TRBJ2-1 NA TRBV5-1 CASSPKVEGSDEQFF TGCGCCAGCAGTCCTAAAGTGGAGGGGAGCGATGAGCAGTTCTTC
NA TRBJ1-4 NA TRBV6-5 CASSYSGSNEKLFF TGTGCCAGCAGTTACTCAGGGAGTAATGAAAAACTGTTTTTT
once TRBJ1-3 NA TRBV20-1 CSASIGNTIYF TGCAGTGCTAGTATAGGAAACACCATATATTTT
few TRBJ2-1 TRBD1 TRBV6-1 CASTGGSYNEQFF TGTGCCAGCACAGGGGGCTCCTACAATGAGCAGTTCTTC
once TRBJ2-1 TRBD2 TRBV5-1 CASSLGVRGSYNEQFF TGCGCCAGCAGCTTGGGTGTTCGCGGGAGCTACAATGAGCAGTTCTTC
once TRBJ2-5 TRBD2 TRBV7-2 CASSLVLAQETQYF TGTGCCAGCAGCTTAGTACTAGCGCAAGAGACCCAGTACTTC
once TRBJ2-2 NA TRBV30 CAWSVRGNTGELFF TGTGCCTGGAGTGTACGGGGGAACACCGGGGAGCTGTTTTTT
NA TRBJ1-6 NA TRBV7-6 CASSLGPTYNSPLHF TGTGCCAGCAGCTTAGGGCCCACCTATAATTCACCCCTCCACTTT
NA TRBJ1-6 NA TRBV27 CASTMGRSYNSPLHF TGTGCCAGCACTATGGGGCGCTCCTATAATTCACCCCTCCACTTT
NA TRBJ2-3 NA TRBV10-3 CAISGRRGTDTQYF TGTGCCATCAGTGGACGGCGGGGCACAGATACGCAGTATTTT
NA TRBJ1-5 TRBD1 TRBV19 CASSIAGQGGQPQHF TGTGCCAGTAGTATAGCGGGACAGGGTGGTCAGCCCCAGCATTTT
NA TRBJ2-1 NA TRBV21-1 CASSKSQASSGLADYNEQFF TGTGCCAGCAGCAAATCACAGGCCAGCTCCGGACTAGCGGACTACAATGAGCAGTTCTTC
NA TRBJ2-3 NA TRBV14 CASSQVAPTDTQYF TGTGCCAGCAGCCAAGTAGCCCCCACAGATACGCAGTATTTT
NA TRBJ1-6 TRBD1 TRBV7-8 CASSRGDRGHVYNSPLHF TGTGCCAGCAGTCGGGGGGACAGGGGGCACGTTTATAATTCACCCCTCCACTTT
NA TRBJ2-4 TRBD1 TRBV5-6 CASSFGTGYDIQYF TGTGCCAGCAGCTTCGGGACAGGGTATGACATTCAGTACTTC
NA TRBJ2-2 NA TRBV7-6 CASSLVRLATGELFF TGTGCCAGCAGCTTAGTGCGGCTAGCCACCGGGGAGCTGTTTTTT
NA TRBJ1-1 NA TRBV14 CASSQDGGQGSFLNTEAFF TGTGCCAGCAGCCAAGATGGTGGCCAGGGGTCCTTTCTGAACACTGAAGCTTTCTTT
NA TRBJ1-6 NA TRBV5-1 CASSLVGASDSPLHF TGCGCCAGCAGCTTGGTAGGGGCCAGTGATTCCCCCCTCCACTTT
NA TRBJ2-2 NA TRBV4-1 CASSLSGTRNTGELFF TGCGCCAGCAGCCTTTCCGGGACACGGAACACCGGGGAGCTGTTTTTT
NA TRBJ1-4 NA TRBV5-4 CASSTDSLRGKLFF TGTGCCAGCAGCACCGACAGTCTCAGAGGAAAACTGTTTTTT
NA TRBJ2-5 TRBD2 TRBV14 CASSPGTSGHQETQYF TGTGCCAGCAGTCCCGGGACTAGCGGGCACCAAGAGACCCAGTACTTC
NA TRBJ2-7 NA TRBV14 CASSSRGRGGYEQYF TGTGCCAGCAGCTCTCGGGGAAGGGGGGGCTACGAGCAGTACTTC
NA TRBJ2-5 TRBD2 TRBV5-1 CASSFPSGGQETQYF TGCGCCAGCAGCTTCCCTAGCGGGGGCCAAGAGACCCAGTACTTC
once TRBJ1-2 TRBD1 TRBV27 CASSPTRTGHGYTF TGTGCCAGCAGTCCCACTCGGACAGGCCATGGCTACACCTTC
NA TRBJ2-3 TRBD2 TRBV7-3 CASSTSGGADTQYF TGTGCCAGCAGCACTAGCGGGGGGGCAGATACGCAGTATTTT
NA TRBJ2-7 NA TRBV6-5 CASSYSSWQGYEQYF TGTGCCAGCAGTTACTCGAGTTGGCAGGGCTACGAGCAGTACTTC
NA TRBJ1-1 NA TRBV6-1 CASSDGEKGQMNTEAFF TGTGCCAGCAGTGATGGAGAAAAGGGGCAGATGAACACTGAAGCTTTCTTT
NA TRBJ1-2 NA TRBV28 CASSFGRCGYTF TGTGCCAGCAGTTTCGGCAGGTGCGGCTACACCTTC
NA TRBJ2-3 NA TRBV4-1 CASSQATGLSRGTDTQYF TGCGCCAGCAGCCAAGCGACGGGACTGAGCCGGGGCACAGATACGCAGTATTTT
NA TRBJ1-3 NA TRBV7-2 CASSLAHEYSWGNTIYF TGTGCCAGCAGCTTAGCTCATGAGTACTCCTGGGGAAACACCATATATTTT
NA TRBJ2-3 TRBD2 TRBV14 CASSRTDERERGGDTQYF TGTGCCAGCAGCCGGACAGATGAGCGGGAGAGGGGGGGAGATACGCAGTATTTT
NA TRBJ2-3 TRBD2 TRBV30 CAWSCTSGLAGGRTDTQYF TGTGCCTGGAGCTGTACCTCGGGACTAGCGGGAGGTAGGACAGATACGCAGTATTTT
NA TRBJ2-5 TRBD2 TRBV6-5 CASSRTSGRETQYF TGTGCCAGCAGTAGGACTAGCGGTCGGGAGACCCAGTACTTC
few TRBJ2-1 NA TRBV27 CASTTLRGSYNEQFF TGTGCCAGCACCACTCTACGGGGTTCCTACAATGAGCAGTTCTTC
NA TRBJ1-6 TRBD1 TRBV7-2 CASRRDSLSPLHF TGTGCCAGCAGACGGGACAGTCTTTCACCCCTCCACTTT
NA TRBJ1-1 TRBD1 TRBV5-5 CASSFGTGNTEAFF TGTGCCAGCAGCTTCGGGACAGGGAACACTGAAGCTTTCTTT
NA TRBJ1-4 TRBD1 TRBV30 CAWSFRTGEGDEKLFF TGTGCCTGGAGTTTCCGGACAGGGGAAGGAGATGAAAAACTGTTTTTT
NA TRBJ2-5 TRBD2 TRBV7-2 CASRRRTADLTSGQETQYF TGTGCCAGCAGGAGAAGGACGGCAGACCTGACTAGCGGCCAAGAGACCCAGTACTTC
NA TRBJ2-3 NA TRBV14 CASSHCNFTDTQYF TGTGCCAGCAGCCATTGTAACTTCACAGATACGCAGTATTTT
NA TRBJ1-6 NA TRBV5-1 CASSPFFGNSPLHF TGCGCCAGCAGCCCGTTCTTCGGGAATTCACCCCTCCACTTT